The 32 T cell receptor beta chains listed next were all sequenced from one sample in a study of shared clonotypes between healthy human individuals. The naive CD8 population came from CD45RO-negative cells selected for CCR7, without terminally differentiated effector memory CD45RA+ cells. Produced via immunoSEQ multiplex PCR; TCRdb's table is partial and in-frame only. The sample shows around 2,000,000 clones, about 95% of them seen only once. Sequencing was performed on naive CD8+ T cells sorted from blood. The receptors here all came from a man aged 18 to 30 in good health.

This chain uses TRBV27 with TRBJ2-7; D tentatively reads TRBD1 or TRBD2 (7 bases each). Trimming pared 2 bases from V and 6 bases from J, leaving 20 bases between. The CDR3 is 16 residues long. The V gene's germline CDR1 is MNHEY and CDR2 SMNVEV (reference sequence). This CDR3 reads CASSLGGGTEALEQYF. Here the CDR3 DNA reads TGTGCCAGCAGTTTAGGGGGAGGGACAGAAGCCCTCGAGCAGTACTTC.

The chain employs TRBV5-4 and TRBJ1-1, with TRBD1 identical over 7 bases. After removal of 4 bases from V and 7 bases from J, the junction contained 7 bases not matched to a gene. The CDR3 is 13 amino acids. In germline, CDR1 is SGHNT, CDR2 YYREEE (reference sequence). CDR3 in amino acids: CASSVTGDFEAFF. The CDR3 DNA reads as TGTGCCAGCAGCGTAACAGGGGACTTTGAAGCTTTCTTT. Combining the CDR3 with reference TRBV5-4 and TRBJ1-1 gives the whole variable domain ETGVTQSPTHLIKTRGQQVTLRCSSQSGHNTVSWYQQALGQGPQFIFQYYREEENGRGNFPPRFSGLQFPNYSSELNVNALELDDSALYLCASSVTGDFEAFFGQGTRLTVV.

This chain connects TRBV9 to TRBJ2-3; D possibly corresponds to TRBD1 (6 bases). The ends were cut back, 1 base at V and 6 bases at J, with 15 bases in the middle. This CDR3 spans 15 amino acids. The germline CDR1 and CDR2 sequences are SGDLS and YYNGEE. Here the CDR3 DNA reads TGTGCCAGCAGCGTACTTACAGGGTGGGCGGATACGCAGTATTTT. This sequence encodes CASSVLTGWADTQYF.

This clone showed up just once. V and J are TRBV19 and TRBJ1-2; maybe TRBD1 (5 bases). The CDR3 extends over 13 amino acids. Trimming left V 11 bases short and J 5 bases short, with 18 bases between. Germline CDR1 LNHDA, CDR2 SQIVND (reference sequence). The chain's CDR3 is CASAAGIGYGYTF. The CDR3 DNA reads TGTGCCTCCGCGGCAGGGATTGGGTATGGCTACACCTTC.

Comment on this clone: The sample contains more than one DNA sequence encoding this CDR3. The chain has TRBV28 and TRBJ1-1; no definite D call. The germline V gene encodes CDR1 MDHEN and CDR2 SYDVKM. V was clipped by 6 bases and J by 0 bases, with 11 bases between them. There are 14 residues in the CDR3. The CDR3 DNA follows: TGTGCCAGCAGCCTTCGGGTCATGAACACTGAAGCTTTCTTT. This translates into CASSLRVMNTEAFF.

The chain uses TRBV4-3 and TRBJ2-1; perhaps TRBD2 as D (6 bases). V was shortened by 0 bases and J by 5 bases, with 8 bases between the two germline ends. From germline, CDR1 is LGHNA and CDR2 YSLEER. This CDR3 contains 14 residues. Here the CDR3 reads CASSQDSGHNEQFF. CDR3 nucleotide sequence: TGCGCCAGCAGCCAAGATAGCGGCCACAATGAGCAGTTCTTC.

The chain is built from TRBV6-5 and TRBJ2-7; TRBD1 matches at 10 bases. Germline V CDR1 and CDR2: MNHEY, SVGAGI. This CDR3 comprises 14 residues. Unmatched junction bases numbered 7, after V lost 6 bases and J lost 5 bases. CDR3 loop: CASSPGQGRHEQYF. The CDR3 DNA reads as TGTGCCAGCAGCCCGGGACAGGGGCGACACGAGCAGTACTTC.

This chain uses TRBV7-9 with TRBJ2-7, with 9 bases lining up with TRBD2. The CDR3 consists of 12 residues. Germline assignment: CDR1 SEHNR and CDR2 FQNEAQ (reference sequence). V gave up 6 bases and J gave up 6 bases; unmatched junction bases: 3. The CDR3 sequence is CASSLTSGEQYF. As DNA, the CDR3 is TGTGCCAGCAGTTTGACTAGCGGCGAGCAGTACTTC.

This chain connects TRBV11-2 to TRBJ2-1, with TRBD2 matching over 11 bases. CDR3 length equals 14 residues. Per the germline V gene, CDR1 is SGHAT and CDR2 is FQNNGV. Trimming removed 3 bases from V and 7 bases from J; junction bases left unmatched: 2. Here the CDR3 DNA reads TGTGCCAGCAGCTTGCCTAGCGGGAGGAATGAGCAGTTCTTC. It specifies CASSLPSGRNEQFF.

This chain links TRBV7-9 with TRBJ1-4; 10 bases match TRBD1. The CDR3 loop spans 13 amino acids. Germline V gene lookup returns CDR1 SEHNR and CDR2 FQNEAQ (reference sequence). The CDR3 region is CGTGGVANEKLFF. The CDR3 coding sequence is TGTGGGACAGGGGGAGTTGCTAATGAAAAACTGTTTTTT.

The chain joins TRBV4-2 to TRBJ2-5, with 7 positions matching TRBD2. This CDR3 is 15 amino acids long. The germline V gene has CDR1 LGHNA and CDR2 YNFKEQ. Trimming removed 4 bases from V and 1 base from J; junction bases left unmatched: 6. The CDR3 nucleotides read TGTGCCAGCAGCCCTCCGCCGGGGGGCCAAGAGACCCAGTACTTC. Its translation is CASSPPPGGQETQYF.

Note on this clone: The same CDR3 also results from other DNA sequences found in this sample. This chain links TRBV9 with TRBJ1-1, with D perhaps matching TRBD1 (5 bases). The CDR3 is 12 amino acids. V gave up 2 bases and J gave up 5 bases, with 7 bases separating them. Germline V CDR1 and CDR2: SGDLS, YYNGEE. This chain's CDR3 is CASSVGGTEAFF. Here the CDR3 DNA reads TGTGCCAGCAGCGTGGGGGGAACTGAAGCTTTCTTT.

This clone was detected only once. The gene calls are TRBV27 and TRBJ2-7, with a weak D call TRBD1 (5 bases). Germline V CDR1 and CDR2: MNHEY, SMNVEV (reference sequence). The CDR3 has 16 amino acids. V lost 8 bases and J 0 bases, leaving 20 bases between the germline ends. The CDR3 nucleotides are TGTGCCAGCGGACGCCAAGGGGCACCAAGCTCCTACGAGCAGTACTTC. Its translation: CASGRQGAPSSYEQYF.

The rearrangement joins TRBV4-3 to TRBJ2-5; a weak D match, TRBD2 (6 bases). Germline loops: CDR1 LGHNA, CDR2 YSLEER. The V gene lost 0 bases and the J gene lost 4 bases, with 18 bases spanning the gap. This CDR3 comprises 17 residues. The CDR3 nucleotides are TGCGCCAGCAGCCAAGATGAGGCAGTGGAGGGTGTAGAGACCCAGTACTTC. It encodes CASSQDEAVEGVETQYF.

A word on this clone: Other nucleotide sequences in the sample specify the same CDR3. The chain is built from TRBV11-2 and TRBJ1-1; 7 bases line up with TRBD1. After removal of 1 base from V and 0 bases from J, the junction contained 2 bases not matched to a gene. CDR3 size: 15 residues. The germline CDR1 and CDR2 sequences are SGHAT and FQNNGV. The CDR3 region is CASSLGQGLNTEAFF. CDR3 nucleotides: TGTGCCAGCAGCTTAGGACAGGGCCTGAACACTGAAGCTTTCTTT.

This chain joins TRBV7-6 and TRBJ2-1; a possible D gene is TRBD2 (5 bases). This CDR3 is built from 15 residues. The V end lost 1 base, the J end lost 0 bases, and 7 bases lay between the germline ends. Germline-derived CDR1 and CDR2 are SGHVS and FNYEAQ. CDR3 in amino acids: CASSLELASYNEQFF. CDR3 DNA: TGTGCCAGCAGCTTAGAGCTAGCCTCCTACAATGAGCAGTTCTTC.

The rearrangement links TRBV4-1 to TRBJ2-1; D may be TRBD2 (6 bases). CDR1 MGHRA and CDR2 YSYEKL come from the germline V gene. Trimming pared 0 bases from V and 6 bases from J, leaving 15 bases between. The length of the CDR3 is 16 residues. This chain's CDR3 is CASSQEGGMKVNEQFF. In DNA, the CDR3 is TGCGCCAGCAGCCAAGAGGGGGGAATGAAAGTCAATGAGCAGTTCTTC.

Remarks on this clone: The sample has other DNA sequences that encode this CDR3 too. The genes are TRBV7-9 and TRBJ2-5; maybe TRBD2 (5 bases). The CDR3 consists of 14 residues. The germline V gene has CDR1 SEHNR and CDR2 FQNEAQ (reference sequence). The V gene lost 1 base and the J gene lost 3 bases, with 9 bases spanning the gap. The CDR3 nucleotides read TGTGCCAGCAGCTTAGGATGGGGAGAAGAGACCCAGTACTTC. Its protein product is CASSLGWGEETQYF.

The chain recombines TRBV12-1 with TRBJ1-6; the tabulated D call, TRBD1, remains unverified against the DNA. TRBV12-1 represents a pseudogene. CDR3 length: 18 amino acids. The CDR3 coding sequence is TGTGCCAGCAGCTTTGGCCCTGCTAGGGACAGGGGTTATTCACCCCTCCACTTT. It yields the protein CASSFGPARDRGYSPLHF.

J is TRBJ2-5 and V is TRBV5-8; D possibly corresponds to TRBD1 (6 bases). The CDR3 is 17 residues long. Trimming took 0 bases from V and 5 from J, leaving 20 bases between them. Per the germline V gene, CDR1 is SGHTS and CDR2 is YDEGEE. CDR3 nucleotide sequence: TGTGCCAGCAGCTTGGCCCAGGGGACGGATGGCGTGGAGACCCAGTACTTC. Protein sequence: CASSLAQGTDGVETQYF. Full variable domain (remainder filled in from reference TRBV5-8 and TRBJ2-5): EAGVTQSPTHLIKTRGQQATLRCSPISGHTSVYWYQQALGLGLQFLLWYDEGEERNRGNFPPRFSGRQFPNYSSELNVNALELEDSALYLCASSLAQGTDGVETQYFGPGTRLLVL.

The chain links TRBV7-9 to TRBJ2-7; 9 bases fit TRBD1. The germline V gene has CDR1 SEHNR and CDR2 FQNEAQ (reference sequence). The CDR3 totals 15 residues. V lost 5 bases to trimming and J lost 5 bases; unmatched junction nucleotides: 10. CDR3 protein: CASSPMTGGRDEQYF. The CDR3 DNA is TGTGCCAGCAGCCCCATGACAGGGGGAAGGGACGAGCAGTACTTC.

V usage is TRBV7-9 and J usage is TRBJ2-1, with D perhaps TRBD2 (6 bases). The V gene's germline CDR1 is SEHNR and CDR2 FQNEAQ (reference sequence). The V end lost 5 bases, the J end lost 8 bases, and 10 bases lay between the germline ends. This CDR3 is built from 12 residues. As DNA, the CDR3 is TGTGCCAGCAGCCCCGCGGGGTATGAGCAGTTCTTC. Translating it yields CASSPAGYEQFF. Drawing the rest from reference TRBV7-9 and TRBJ2-1, the complete variable domain is DTGVSQNPRHKITKRGQNVTFRCDPISEHNRLYWYRQTLGQGPEFLTYFQNEAQLEKSRLLSDRFSAERPKGSFSTLEIQRTEQGDSAMYLCASSPAGYEQFFGPGTRLTVL.

This chain's CDR3 is CASSSGNEQFF. The CDR3, as DNA: TGTGCCAGCAGCTCGGGGAATGAGCAGTTCTTC. The rearrangement uses TRBV11-3 and TRBJ2-1; D may be TRBD2 (5 bases). Trimming removed 4 bases from V and 7 bases from J, with 5 bases in between. CDR1 SGHNT and CDR2 YENEEA come from the germline V gene. The CDR3 contains 11 residues.

The CDR3 DNA sequence: TGCGCCAGCGGGGACGCCCATAGCAATCAGCCCCAGCATTTT. Protein: CASGDAHSNQPQHF. The chain couples TRBV4-1 to TRBJ1-5, with D perhaps TRBD1 (5 bases). This CDR3 region has 14 residues. Germline V gene lookup returns CDR1 MGHRA and CDR2 YSYEKL. Trimming stripped 8 bases from V and 0 bases from J, with 11 bases between.

The chain is built from TRBV19 and TRBJ2-2, with 7 bases lining up with TRBD2. The CDR3 has 14 residues. In germline, CDR1 is LNHDA, CDR2 SQIVND (reference sequence). With V trimmed by 3 bases and J by 8 bases, 6 bases remained unmatched. CDR3 amino acids: CASSIIAGEGELFF. CDR3 nucleotide sequence: TGTGCCAGTAGTATTATCGCGGGAGAGGGGGAGCTGTTTTTT.

This chain uses TRBV25-1 with TRBJ2-7; tentative D call: TRBD2 (6 bases). The CDR3 contains 14 residues. Trimming stripped 6 bases from V and 0 bases from J, with 12 bases between. The germline V gene encodes CDR1 MGHDK and CDR2 SYGVNS. The CDR3 region is CASRGGAGSYEQYF. As DNA, the CDR3 is TGTGCCAGCAGAGGAGGGGCGGGCTCCTACGAGCAGTACTTC.

This chain connects TRBV7-9 to TRBJ2-2; 7 nucleotides match TRBD2. In germline, CDR1 is SEHNR, CDR2 FQNEAQ (reference sequence). The CDR3 sequence is 16 residues long. V shed 0 bases and J 5 bases; nucleotides not matched to a gene: 6. The CDR3 sequence: CASSLAGGVQTGELFF. CDR3 sequence (DNA): TGTGCCAGCAGCTTAGCTGGGGGGGTGCAGACCGGGGAGCTGTTTTTT.

About this clone: In the same sample, other DNA sequences code for this CDR3. The chain uses TRBV11-2 and TRBJ2-7; D call uncertain. The germline V and J ends were trimmed by 1 base and 0 bases, with 7 bases remaining between them. Looked up from germline, CDR1 is SGHAT and CDR2 is FQNNGV. The CDR3 loop spans 14 amino acids. The chain's CDR3 is CASSLAPDSYEQYF. CDR3 nucleotide sequence: TGTGCCAGCAGCTTAGCCCCGGACTCCTACGAGCAGTACTTC.

The CDR3 here is CASSLSGSTYEQYF. The CDR3 region has the DNA TGCGCCAGCAGCTTGTCAGGCAGTACCTACGAGCAGTACTTC. The V call is TRBV5-1, the J call TRBJ2-7; D is uncertain. Germline loops: CDR1 SGHRS, CDR2 YFSETQ. This CDR3 is 14 amino acids long. The V and J ends lost 1 base and 2 bases respectively, with 10 bases between them.

Comment on this clone: Other DNA sequences within the sample encode an identical CDR3. The chain has TRBV11-2 and TRBJ1-3; D perhaps matches TRBD1 (5 bases). V was clipped by 0 bases and J by 1 base, with 7 bases between them. CDR3 length: 15 amino acids. CDR1 is SGHAT, CDR2 FQNNGV, per germline. Here the CDR3 reads CASSLDGGSGNTIYF. In DNA form, the CDR3 reads TGTGCCAGCAGCTTAGATGGGGGTTCTGGAAACACCATATATTTT.

The chain uses TRBV5-4 and TRBJ1-2; D is unclear. This CDR3 contains 12 residues. The germline gives CDR1 SGHNT, CDR2 YYREEE (reference sequence). The V end lost 4 bases, the J end lost 5 bases, and 9 bases lay between the germline ends. CDR3 sequence (DNA): TGTGCCAGCAGCCCCTTGGATTATGGCTACACCTTC. Its translation: CASSPLDYGYTF.

The chain employs TRBV19 and TRBJ2-1, with 13 bases matching TRBD2. The trim removed 5 bases at V and 1 base at J, leaving 11 bases unmatched. The CDR3 totals 19 residues. CDR1 is LNHDA and CDR2 is SQIVND in the germline V gene (reference sequence). The CDR3 DNA is TGTGCCAGTAGTTCGACAGGACTAGCGGGAGCAGGGTCCTACAATGAGCAGTTCTTC. This encodes CASSSTGLAGAGSYNEQFF.